One and the same sample provided the 4 T cell receptor beta chains below, sequenced in a study of blood T cell repertoires in COVID-19. TCRdb's table, derived via immunoSEQ multiplex PCR, lists solely in-frame clones and lacks some. The data hold roughly 250,000 clones, with approximately 90% observed a single time. Input material: peripheral blood. The receptors here all came from a woman aged 40 to 55 who had recovered from COVID-19.

This chain links TRBV9 with TRBJ1-4; D is unclear. Germline V gene lookup returns CDR1 SGDLS and CDR2 YYNGEE. The V end was cut by 3 bases, the J end by 0 bases, with 6 bases between. This CDR3 is built from 14 residues. This chain's CDR3 is CASSAQATNEKLFF. CDR3 nucleotide sequence: TGTGCCAGCAGCGCCCAGGCAACTAATGAAAAACTGTTTTTT.

The CDR3 region is CASRMPGQPYEQYF. The CDR3 nucleotides are TGTGCCAGTAGAATGCCAGGACAGCCCTACGAGCAGTACTTC. The genes are TRBV19 and TRBJ2-7, with a tentative D call TRBD1 (6 bases). Trimming removed 6 bases from V and 2 bases from J, with 14 bases in between. Germline V gene data show CDR1 as LNHDA and CDR2 as SQIVND (reference sequence). This CDR3 comprises 14 residues.

This clone appeared a few times. This chain uses TRBV19 with TRBJ1-5; D uncertain. The CDR3 runs to 14 residues. Trimming removed 1 base at V and 9 bases at J, with 13 bases between. Germline assignment: CDR1 LNHDA and CDR2 SQIVND (reference sequence). CDR3 DNA: TGTGCCAGTAGTATAGTAAACGTCGGTCCGCCCCAGCATTTT. Protein: CASSIVNVGPPQHF.

The CDR3 region is CASSSTGARGNEQFF. The CDR3 DNA is TGTGCCAGCAGCTCGACAGGGGCCCGCGGGAATGAGCAGTTCTTC. V and J are TRBV7-3 and TRBJ2-1; the match to TRBD1 covers 8 bases. Germline CDR1 is SGHTA and CDR2 is FQGTGA. Trimming removed 4 bases from V and 7 bases from J; junction bases left unmatched: 9. The CDR3 sequence is 15 residues long. Looking up the rest from reference TRBV7-3 and TRBJ2-1 gives the full variable domain: GAGVSQTPSNKVTEKGKYVELRCDPISGHTALYWYRQSLGQGPEFLIYFQGTGAADDSGLPNDRFFAVRPEGSVSTLKIQRTERGDSAVYLCASSSTGARGNEQFFGPGTRLTVL.